The clone carrying this TCR beta chain was detected once. This record comes from a study of spatial heterogeneity in lung cancer. Study as a whole: 72 TRACERx patients with early, untreated non-small cell lung cancer donated samples.

Germline CDR1 and CDR2: SGHAT and FQNNGV. The V gene lost 2 bases and the J gene lost 2 bases, with 16 bases spanning the gap. The CDR3 consists of 16 residues. TCRdb reanalysed the 5' RACE reads using MiXCR and keeps one entry per CDR3 protein. The data contain around 110,000 distinct CDR3 sequences, 9% to 15% of them singletons. Time point here: blood at routine non-recurrence follow-up after resection. Whole RNA was taken from tumor, nontumor lung or frozen PBMC; it was then sequenced unsorted. This clonotype originated in a male donor with early-stage non-small cell lung cancer. The sequenced sample was PBMCs, obtained at follow-up. The chain links TRBV11-2 to TRBJ2-7; weak D call: TRBD2 (7 bases). The chain's CDR3 is CASSLLGGRTAYEQYF. DNA for the CDR3: TGTGCCAGCAGCTTATTGGGGGGGCGTACGGCCTACGAGCAGTACTTC.